This is a list of T cell receptor beta chains from one sample in a study of blood T cell repertoires in COVID-19. The repertoire was sequenced with immunoSEQ multiplex PCR; TCRdb's copy has only in-frame clones and lacks some. The table includes 250,000 to 300,000 clones, roughly 88% detected once. The sequenced sample was PBMCs or T cells enriched from blood (not recorded which). Receptors were obtained from a woman in her thirties or forties with acute COVID-19. Both conserved end residues are trimmed from each CDR3. A D gene is named only where the DNA matches it firmly. Rows may omit the clone size; those that give it use once, few, many or a size class.

CDR3 length: 11; D gene: .; V gene: TRBV10-2; clone size: .; J gene: TRBJ2-5; CDR3 protein: ASSLTSQETQY
CDR3 length: 12; D gene: .; V gene: TRBV5-1; clone size: .; J gene: TRBJ2-1; CDR3 protein: ASSLERNYNEQF
CDR3 length: 12; D gene: TRBD2; V gene: TRBV7-3; clone size: .; J gene: TRBJ2-3; CDR3 protein: ASSLGTSVDTQY
CDR3 length: 9; D gene: .; V gene: TRBV28; clone size: .; J gene: TRBJ1-2; CDR3 protein: ASVSNYGYT
CDR3 length: 11; D gene: .; V gene: TRBV10-1; clone size: .; J gene: TRBJ2-2; CDR3 protein: ASRNRNTGELF
CDR3 length: 14; D gene: TRBD1; V gene: TRBV15; clone size: .; J gene: TRBJ1-6; CDR3 protein: ATSRSLGGQDSPLH
CDR3 length: 12; D gene: TRBD1; V gene: TRBV5-6; clone size: .; J gene: TRBJ1-5; CDR3 protein: ASSLQGAFQPQH
CDR3 length: 12; D gene: TRBD2; V gene: TRBV5-4; clone size: once; J gene: TRBJ2-7; CDR3 protein: ASRKRGSSYEQY
CDR3 length: 13; D gene: TRBD1; V gene: TRBV12-5; clone size: .; J gene: TRBJ1-2; CDR3 protein: ASGPAGTGLRGYT
CDR3 length: 13; D gene: TRBD1; V gene: TRBV28; clone size: once; J gene: TRBJ1-4; CDR3 protein: ASRDQGVANEKLF
CDR3 length: 12; D gene: .; V gene: TRBV7-9; clone size: .; J gene: TRBJ2-5; CDR3 protein: ASSLAGRGETQY
CDR3 length: 16; D gene: TRBD2; V gene: TRBV2; clone size: .; J gene: TRBJ2-4; CDR3 protein: ASSYGTSGGAAKNIQY
CDR3 length: 17; D gene: TRBD2; V gene: TRBV5-3; clone size: few; J gene: TRBJ2-3; CDR3 protein: ARSLGYYQREGEVDTQY
CDR3 length: 12; D gene: .; V gene: TRBV5-5; clone size: .; J gene: TRBJ1-4; CDR3 protein: ASSFRRVNEKLF
CDR3 length: 11; D gene: .; V gene: TRBV7-9; clone size: .; J gene: TRBJ1-5; CDR3 protein: ASTPGPSTPQH
CDR3 length: 12; D gene: TRBD1; V gene: TRBV4-2; clone size: .; J gene: TRBJ2-1; CDR3 protein: ASSRSGTGSEQF
CDR3 length: 10; D gene: .; V gene: TRBV7-2; clone size: once; J gene: TRBJ2-1; CDR3 protein: ASSFLSDEQF
CDR3 length: 12; D gene: .; V gene: TRBV2; clone size: .; J gene: TRBJ2-2; CDR3 protein: ASSERQNTGELF
CDR3 length: 13; D gene: TRBD1; V gene: TRBV9; clone size: .; J gene: TRBJ2-1; CDR3 protein: ASSSGTGVYNEQF
CDR3 length: 14; D gene: .; V gene: TRBV12-2; clone size: .; J gene: TRBJ2-3; CDR3 protein: ASRLVGAGGADTQY
CDR3 length: 13; D gene: .; V gene: TRBV7-2; clone size: .; J gene: TRBJ2-3; CDR3 protein: ASSLDRISTDTQY
CDR3 length: 13; D gene: .; V gene: TRBV7-3; clone size: .; J gene: TRBJ2-5; CDR3 protein: ASSLTGQFQETQY
CDR3 length: 14; D gene: TRBD2; V gene: TRBV9; clone size: .; J gene: TRBJ2-1; CDR3 protein: ASSGSRAGGDTEQF
CDR3 length: 14; D gene: .; V gene: TRBV4-2; clone size: .; J gene: TRBJ2-2; CDR3 protein: ASSQEGGVGAGELF
CDR3 length: 13; D gene: .; V gene: TRBV10-2; clone size: .; J gene: TRBJ1-6; CDR3 protein: ASSVTGAYNSPLH
CDR3 length: 11; D gene: .; V gene: TRBV28; clone size: once; J gene: TRBJ1-2; CDR3 protein: ASSLLGTPDHH
CDR3 length: 11; D gene: .; V gene: TRBV6-5; clone size: .; J gene: TRBJ1-5; CDR3 protein: ASIRDSNQPQH
CDR3 length: 17; D gene: TRBD2; V gene: TRBV28; clone size: .; J gene: TRBJ2-3; CDR3 protein: ASITASGRRFGGTDTQY
CDR3 length: 17; D gene: .; V gene: TRBV11-2; clone size: .; J gene: TRBJ2-1; CDR3 protein: ASSFHSGASGQSYNEQF
CDR3 length: 13; D gene: .; V gene: TRBV24-1; clone size: .; J gene: TRBJ1-2; CDR3 protein: ATSDFTRQGEGYT
CDR3 length: 10; D gene: .; V gene: TRBV28; clone size: .; J gene: TRBJ2-1; CDR3 protein: ASSLLTGDVF
CDR3 length: 12; D gene: .; V gene: TRBV5-1; clone size: .; J gene: TRBJ2-3; CDR3 protein: ASSLSGETDTQY
CDR3 length: 11; D gene: TRBD2; V gene: TRBV28; clone size: .; J gene: TRBJ2-1; CDR3 protein: ASSRGRDNEQF
CDR3 length: 14; D gene: .; V gene: TRBV27; clone size: .; J gene: TRBJ2-1; CDR3 protein: ASSLANRAEGNEQF
CDR3 length: 12; D gene: TRBD1; V gene: TRBV7-2; clone size: .; J gene: TRBJ1-5; CDR3 protein: ASSLRQGTQPQH
CDR3 length: 12; D gene: TRBD1; V gene: TRBV19; clone size: few; J gene: TRBJ1-2; CDR3 protein: ASILGGQPYGYT
CDR3 length: 13; D gene: TRBD1; V gene: TRBV23-1; clone size: .; J gene: TRBJ1-6; CDR3 protein: ASGRQGDANSPLH
CDR3 length: 13; D gene: TRBD2; V gene: TRBV7-3; clone size: .; J gene: TRBJ2-1; CDR3 protein: ASSPRRGGPNEQF
CDR3 length: 13; D gene: TRBD2; V gene: TRBV11-1; clone size: .; J gene: TRBJ2-1; CDR3 protein: ASSLSGATYNEQF
CDR3 length: 8; D gene: .; V gene: TRBV7-9; clone size: .; J gene: TRBJ1-3; CDR3 protein: ASSGNTIY
CDR3 length: 15; D gene: .; V gene: TRBV5-5; clone size: once; J gene: TRBJ2-7; CDR3 protein: ASSKKGWDSQSYEQY
CDR3 length: 13; D gene: TRBD1; V gene: TRBV28; clone size: .; J gene: TRBJ1-2; CDR3 protein: ASSFPLGQRYGYT